These 14 T cell receptor beta chains share one sample of origin, sequenced in a study of shared clonotypes between healthy human individuals. Using immunoSEQ multiplex PCR, the repertoire was profiled, and TCRdb retains in-frame clones only, with some absent. The repertoire holds hundreds of thousands of clones, roughly 80% seen once, with 13% in the top ten. Sequenced sample: PBMCs. Receptors were obtained from a woman aged 40 to 50 in good health. Some clones in this sample may be carry-over from other donors' samples.

The rearrangement uses TRBV11-3 and TRBJ2-3; D may match TRBD1 or TRBD2 (5 bases each). V was pared by 5 bases and J by 12 bases, with 18 bases between. CDR3 size: 13 residues. CDR1 is SGHNT and CDR2 is YENEEA in the germline V gene. Here the CDR3 reads CASSLRDAGDQYF. The CDR3 DNA reads as TGTGCCAGCAGCCTTAGGGACGCCGGGGATCAGTATTTT.

The chain couples TRBV11-3 to TRBJ2-5; TRBD2 agrees at 13 bases. CDR1 is SGHNT, CDR2 YENEEA, per germline. The CDR3 contains 17 residues. With 3 bases clipped from V and 5 bases from J, the junction kept 9 bases outside the gene matches. The CDR3 loop reads CASSLGRTSGSVETQYF. The CDR3, as DNA: TGTGCCAGCAGCTTGGGGAGGACTAGCGGGAGTGTTGAGACCCAGTACTTC.

This clone appeared a few times. The chain carries TRBV6-5 and TRBJ1-2; D is unclear. The CDR3 loop spans 13 amino acids. Deletions cut 0 bases from V and 2 bases from J, with 4 bases between. CDR1 and CDR2 from the germline V gene are MNHEY and SVGAGI. CDR3: CASSYSQNYGYTF. The CDR3, as DNA: TGTGCCAGCAGTTACTCACAAAACTATGGCTACACCTTC.

The chain uses TRBV30 and TRBJ1-5, with D possibly TRBD1 on 5 matching bases. Germline values: CDR1 GTSNPN, CDR2 SVGIG (reference sequence). This CDR3 contains 13 residues. Trimming removed 5 bases from V and 0 bases from J, with 8 bases in between. The CDR3 sequence is CAWDRDSNQPQHF. The CDR3 bases are TGTGCCTGGGACAGAGATAGCAATCAGCCCCAGCATTTT.

This clone was observed once. The chain uses TRBV27 and TRBJ2-3, with D perhaps matching TRBD1 (5 bases). Germline lookup yields CDR1 MNHEY and CDR2 SMNVEV (reference sequence). V lost 6 bases to trimming and J lost 6 bases, with 13 bases between them. This CDR3 contains 13 residues. The CDR3 DNA follows: TGTGCCAGCAGACCCACAGGTCTGGATACGCAGTATTTT. Its protein product is CASRPTGLDTQYF.

This clone was observed a single time. The rearrangement joins TRBV6-1 to TRBJ2-7, with D possibly being TRBD2 (7 bases). The CDR3 covers 15 residues. With 6 bases removed from V and 2 bases from J, the gap between germline ends came to 17 bases. CDR1 and CDR2 (germline): MNHNS, SASEGT. CDR3 bases: TGTGCCAGCAGGGACCCGGCGGGGGCTGCCTACGAGCAGTACTTC. It encodes CASRDPAGAAYEQYF.

The CDR3: CASSLDFLNTGELFF. CDR3 DNA: TGCGCCAGCAGCTTGGATTTCCTAAACACCGGGGAGCTGTTTTTT. J is TRBJ2-2 and V is TRBV5-1; D gene ambiguous. V lost 0 bases to trimming and J lost 2 bases, with 8 bases between them. The CDR3 sequence is 15 residues long. The V gene's germline CDR1 is SGHRS and CDR2 YFSETQ.

The chain employs TRBV6-5 and TRBJ1-2; TRBD1 might be the D (5 bases). CDR3 size: 15 residues. Trimming took 2 bases from V and 0 from J, leaving 10 bases between them. CDR1 is MNHEY and CDR2 is SVGAGI in the germline V gene. CDR3 nucleotides: TGTGCCAGCAGTTACACAGGCAGGGCTAACTATGGCTACACCTTC. Residues: CASSYTGRANYGYTF.

The CDR3 loop is CAISETGQGAGGELFF. The DNA of the CDR3 is TGTGCCATCAGTGAGACTGGACAGGGGGCCGGCGGGGAGCTGTTTTTT. V is TRBV10-3 and J is TRBJ2-2; TRBD1 matches at 11 bases. Losses at the gene ends were 2 bases for V and 7 bases for J; bases not matched to a gene: 6. Looked up from germline, CDR1 is ENHRY and CDR2 is SYGVKD. The CDR3 is 16 amino acids.

In this sample, this clone turned up once. It may be a read error: a sequence one base away is much more abundant. CDR3 amino acids: CASGQDLRLDGYTF. CDR3 coding DNA: TGCGCCAGCGGCCAAGACTTGCGCCTTGATGGCTACACCTTC. This chain links TRBV4-1 with TRBJ1-2; D gene ambiguous. Looked up from germline, CDR1 is MGHRA and CDR2 is YSYEKL. The CDR3 contains 14 residues.

The chain uses TRBV6-5 and TRBJ1-5; the match to TRBD1 covers 9 bases. V trimming: 5 bases; J trimming: 7 bases; junction bases outside the gene matches: 6. CDR3 length: 14 amino acids. CDR1 MNHEY and CDR2 SVGAGI come from the germline V gene. The CDR3 is CASSLTGGWQPQHF. CDR3 coding DNA: TGTGCCAGCAGTCTAACAGGGGGCTGGCAGCCCCAGCATTTT.

This chain uses TRBV7-9 with TRBJ2-7, with 8 bases matching TRBD1. This CDR3 is 13 amino acids long. Germline CDR1 SEHNR, CDR2 FQNEAQ (reference sequence). The V and J ends lost 5 bases and 2 bases, in that order; junction bases with no gene match: 2. The CDR3 DNA reads TGTGCCAGCAGCCTACAGGGGGCCTACGAGCAGTACTTC. It codes for CASSLQGAYEQYF. The variable domain in full, completed from reference TRBV7-9 and TRBJ2-7, reads DTGVSQNPRHKITKRGQNVTFRCDPISEHNRLYWYRQTLGQGPEFLTYFQNEAQLEKSRLLSDRFSAERPKGSFSTLEIQRTEQGDSAMYLCASSLQGAYEQYFGPGTRLTVT.

Worth noting for this clone: The same CDR3 can be traced to other DNA sequences in this sample. The gene calls are TRBV18 and TRBJ2-2, with D perhaps assigned TRBD1 or TRBD2 (5 bases each). CDR1 is KGHSH and CDR2 is LQKENI in the germline V gene. With 2 bases removed from V and 8 bases from J, the gap between germline ends came to 6 bases. The CDR3 consists of 12 residues. CDR3 residues: CASSPGTGELFF. DNA of the CDR3: TGTGCCAGCTCACCAGGGACGGGGGAGCTGTTTTTT. Filled out from reference TRBV18 and TRBJ2-2, the complete variable domain reads NAGVMQNPRHLVRRRGQEARLRCSPMKGHSHVYWYRQLPEEGLKFMVYLQKENIIDESGMPKERFSAEFPKEGPSILRIQQVVRGDSAAYFCASSPGTGELFFGEGSRLTVL.

The chain links TRBV10-3 to TRBJ2-1; D tentatively fits TRBD1 or TRBD2 (5 bases each). Deletions cut 8 bases from V and 3 bases from J, with 17 bases between. Germline V gene lookup returns CDR1 ENHRY and CDR2 SYGVKD. The CDR3 loop spans 15 amino acids. CDR3 bases: TGTGCCATCGGGACCAAAAATGGGGTCTACAATGAGCAGTTCTTC. Its protein is CAIGTKNGVYNEQFF.